These 30 T cell receptor beta chains share one sample of origin, sequenced in a study of OX40 agonist ivuxolimab in advanced cancers. TCRdb's copy holds only in-frame clones and misses some; the assay was immunoSEQ multiplex PCR. The sample has 35,000 to 40,000 clones, roughly 78% seen once. Source: CD4+ or CD8+ T cells sorted from blood, taken in a trial of the OX40 agonist ivuxolimab. The source is an adult with an advanced solid tumor such as melanoma, head and neck, liver or kidney cancer.

The rearrangement joins TRBV5-1 to TRBJ2-5; unclear D gene. CDR3 length: 17 amino acids. Trimming removed 0 bases at V and 4 bases at J, with 19 bases between. Germline V CDR1 and CDR2: SGHRS, YFSETQ. The CDR3 DNA is TGCGCCAGCAGCTTGGGGGTTGGGTCTGCTGCGGTAGAGACCCAGTACTTC. This encodes CASSLGVGSAAVETQYF. The entire variable domain, with the rest obtained from reference TRBV5-1 and TRBJ2-5, is as follows: KAGVTQTPRYLIKTRGQQVTLSCSPISGHRSVSWYQQTPGQGLQFLFEYFSETQRNKGNFPGRFSGRQFSNSRSEMNVSTLELGDSALYLCASSLGVGSAAVETQYFGPGTRLLVL.

The chain's CDR3 is CASSRQGAMATNEKLFF. The CDR3 DNA reads as TGTGCCAGCAGCCGACAGGGGGCGATGGCAACTAATGAAAAACTGTTTTTT. The rearrangement joins TRBV5-6 to TRBJ1-4, with 10 nucleotides matching TRBD1. The CDR3 spans 17 residues. Germline loops: CDR1 SGHDT, CDR2 YYEEEE. V lost 4 bases, J lost 0 bases, and 6 bases stayed unmatched.

The chain uses TRBV28 and TRBJ1-1; D might be TRBD1 (6 bases). Trimming took off 2 bases at V and 5 bases at J, with 12 bases between the two ends. The CDR3 totals 14 residues. Germline V gene sequence: CDR1 MDHEN, CDR2 SYDVKM. As DNA, the CDR3 is TGTGCCAGCAGTTTAGCGGGGGGCTTAACTGAAGCTTTCTTT. Protein: CASSLAGGLTEAFF.

This chain links TRBV29-1 with TRBJ1-4; D is unclear. The CDR3 is 13 residues long. Trimming removed 7 bases at V and 3 bases at J, with 12 bases between. Germline values: CDR1 SQVTM, CDR2 ANQGSEA. The CDR3 is CSGKTESNEKLFF. DNA of the CDR3: TGCAGCGGGAAGACGGAATCTAATGAAAAACTGTTTTTT.

The chain joins TRBV18 to TRBJ1-3; no clear D. The CDR3 sequence is 16 residues long. CDR1 is KGHSH, CDR2 LQKENI, per germline. V was cut by 2 bases and J by 3 bases, with 14 bases left in between. CDR3 sequence reads: CASSPGPISGGNTIYF. CDR3 bases: TGTGCCAGCTCACCAGGACCCATTTCGGGTGGAAACACCATATATTTT. Variable domain in full (rest from reference TRBV18 and TRBJ1-3): NAGVMQNPRHLVRRRGQEARLRCSPMKGHSHVYWYRQLPEEGLKFMVYLQKENIIDESGMPKERFSAEFPKEGPSILRIQQVVRGDSAAYFCASSPGPISGGNTIYFGEGSWLTVV.

The chain couples TRBV7-8 to TRBJ1-5; the D is unclear. The CDR3 loop spans 14 amino acids. Trimming removed 5 bases at V and 7 bases at J, with 15 bases between. Germline CDR1 reads SGHVS; CDR2 reads FQNEAQ. The DNA for the CDR3 is TGTGCCAGCAGCATCGACCTTAGGAGACAGCCCCAGCATTTT. This translates into CASSIDLRRQPQHF. The whole variable domain, filled in from reference TRBV7-8 and TRBJ1-5, reads GAGVSQSPRYKVAKRGQDVALRCDPISGHVSLFWYQQALGQGPEFLTYFQNEAQLDKSGLPSDRFFAERPEGSVSTLKIQRTQQEDSAVYLCASSIDLRRQPQHFGDGTRLSIL.

Turning to this clone: One end of the junction does not line up with germline, which may come from a read error. The rearrangement links TRBV7-7 to TRBJ2-7; tentative D call: TRBD2 (5 bases). CDR1 is SSHAT and CDR2 is FNYEAQ in the germline V gene (reference sequence). This CDR3 contains 13 residues. The CDR3 bases are TGTGCTAGCAGCAGAGGGAGCGACTACGAGCAGTACTTC. Translated, it gives CASSRGSDYEQYF.

The chain is built from TRBV18 and TRBJ2-2; D possibly corresponds to TRBD1 (6 bases). CDR3 size: 13 residues. CDR1 is KGHSH, CDR2 LQKENI, per germline. Trimming took 3 bases from V and 11 from J, leaving 13 bases between them. The DNA for the CDR3 is TGTGCCAGCTCACCGACAGGACCCGTCGAGCTGTTTTTT. It is translated as CASSPTGPVELFF.

The chain couples TRBV10-3 to TRBJ1-1, with TRBD1 as a possible D gene (6 bases). The CDR3 contains 12 residues. Trimming shortened V by 3 bases and J by 8 bases, and 10 bases separated the two germline ends. Germline V lookup: CDR1 ENHRY, CDR2 SYGVKD. The CDR3: CAISDPGGEAFF. CDR3 nucleotides: TGTGCCATCAGTGACCCGGGGGGCGAAGCTTTCTTT.

This sequence joins TRBV28 and TRBJ1-4; the match to TRBD1 covers 10 bases. Germline V gene data show CDR1 as MDHEN and CDR2 as SYDVKM. The V segment lost 5 bases and the J segment 7 bases; nucleotides outside the gene matches: 4. The CDR3 runs to 14 residues. CDR3 amino acids: CASSDRGQGEKLFF. The CDR3 DNA is TGTGCCAGCAGTGACAGGGGGCAAGGTGAAAAACTGTTTTTT.

This chain links TRBV28 with TRBJ1-6, with D maybe TRBD1 (5 bases). The CDR3 runs 14 residues. Germline CDR1 and CDR2: MDHEN and SYDVKM. V was pared by 3 bases and J by 10 bases, with 13 bases between. The DNA of the CDR3 is TGTGCCAGCAGTTTTTATCAGGGTGGATCACCCCTCCACTTT. It yields the protein CASSFYQGGSPLHF.

This clone was seen more than once but under ten times. The J gene is TRBJ2-7, the V gene TRBV5-1; D call uncertain. Germline assignment: CDR1 SGHRS and CDR2 YFSETQ. Deletions cut 4 bases from V and 3 bases from J, with 17 bases between. The CDR3 is 15 residues long. The DNA for the CDR3 is TGCGCCAGCAGCCTGACCGCCAAGCCGTTCTACGAGCAGTACTTC. It encodes CASSLTAKPFYEQYF.

The chain joins TRBV7-2 to TRBJ1-2, with 8 nucleotides matching TRBD1. The V gene's germline CDR1 is SGHTA and CDR2 FQGNSA. V was clipped by 1 base and J by 4 bases; unmatched bases: 5. CDR3 length: 15 residues. CDR3 amino acids: CASSLGQGAFYGYTF. CDR3 DNA: TGTGCCAGCAGCTTAGGGCAGGGGGCTTTCTATGGCTACACCTTC.

This clone appeared a single time. The chain couples TRBV5-6 to TRBJ2-2, with 13 bases fitting TRBD2. This CDR3 has 18 residues. V shed 2 bases and J 7 bases; nucleotides not matched to a gene: 11. The V gene's germline CDR1 is SGHDT and CDR2 YYEEEE. CDR3 amino acids: CASSFGLAGVIRGGELFF. For the CDR3, the DNA is TGTGCCAGCAGCTTTGGACTAGCGGGGGTTATTCGGGGCGGGGAGCTGTTTTTT. The variable domain in full, with the rest retrieved from reference TRBV5-6 and TRBJ2-2, is DAGVTQSPTHLIKTRGQQVTLRCSPKSGHDTVSWYQQALGQGPQFIFQYYEEEERQRGNFPDRFSGHQFPNYSSELNVNALLLGDSALYLCASSFGLAGVIRGGELFFGEGSRLTVL.

The rearrangement links TRBV27 to TRBJ2-1; D tentatively reads TRBD1 or TRBD2 (6 bases each). V was trimmed by 6 bases and J by 2 bases, leaving 14 bases between them. The CDR3 spans 15 residues. From germline, CDR1 is MNHEY and CDR2 SMNVEV (reference sequence). In DNA form, the CDR3 reads TGTGCCAGCAGGGGTTGGGGGGCGCCCTACAATGAGCAGTTCTTC. Protein product: CASRGWGAPYNEQFF.

The V gene is TRBV5-1, the J gene TRBJ2-1, with D possibly matching TRBD1 (7 bases). CDR3 length: 13 residues. Trimming left V 3 bases short and J 7 bases short, with 11 bases between. The germline gives CDR1 SGHRS, CDR2 YFSETQ. DNA for the CDR3: TGCGCCAGCAGCTCCGCAGGGGGGAATGAGCAGTTCTTC. Amino acid sequence: CASSSAGGNEQFF. Filled out from reference TRBV5-1 and TRBJ2-1, the complete variable domain reads KAGVTQTPRYLIKTRGQQVTLSCSPISGHRSVSWYQQTPGQGLQFLFEYFSETQRNKGNFPGRFSGRQFSNSRSEMNVSTLELGDSALYLCASSSAGGNEQFFGPGTRLTVL.

The CDR3 here is CASSVEPVRYTEAFF. The CDR3 bases are TGTGCCAGCAGCGTAGAGCCGGTTCGATACACTGAAGCTTTCTTT. V and J are TRBV9 and TRBJ1-1; no reliable D call. The germline V gene has CDR1 SGDLS and CDR2 YYNGEE. Trimming pared 0 bases from V and 3 bases from J, leaving 12 bases between. CDR3 length: 15 amino acids.

A few counts support this clone. This chain connects TRBV2 to TRBJ2-1; the match to TRBD1 covers 7 bases. V shed 5 bases, J shed 7 bases, and the junction held 5 bases outside the gene matches. Germline-derived CDR1 and CDR2 are SNHLY and FYNNEI. This CDR3 is built from 13 residues. Here the CDR3 DNA reads TGTGCCAGCAGTTCAATACAGGGGAATGAGCAGTTCTTC. The encoded protein is CASSSIQGNEQFF.

This chain uses TRBV2 with TRBJ2-1; D possibly corresponds to TRBD1 (6 bases). The CDR3 extends over 13 amino acids. Trimming removed 6 bases from V and 10 bases from J, with 16 bases in between. Germline V lookup: CDR1 SNHLY, CDR2 FYNNEI. CDR3 DNA sequence: TGTGCCAGCAGCAACACAGGGATTTCGGAGCAGTTCTTC. This translates into CASSNTGISEQFF. The full variable domain, rest sourced from reference TRBV2 and TRBJ2-1, is EPEVTQTPSHQVTQMGQEVILRCVPISNHLYFYWYRQILGQKVEFLVSFYNNEISEKSEIFDDQFSVERPDGSNFTLKIRSTKLEDSAMYFCASSNTGISEQFFGPGTRLTVL.

This clone was seen only a few times. The gene calls are TRBV27 and TRBJ2-3; TRBD2 might be the D (6 bases). V lost 7 bases and J lost 0, with 26 bases in between. Germline lookup yields CDR1 MNHEY and CDR2 SMNVEV (reference sequence). The CDR3 sequence is 19 residues long. As DNA, the CDR3 is TGTGCCAGCAAACGGGGGTTCTCGGGGGTTCGTTGGAGCACAGATACGCAGTATTTT. Its translation: CASKRGFSGVRWSTDTQYF.

The chain joins TRBV10-3 to TRBJ2-1, with TRBD2 as a possible D gene (5 bases). From germline, CDR1 is ENHRY and CDR2 SYGVKD. Trimming pared 7 bases from V and 4 bases from J, leaving 8 bases between. The CDR3 runs to 12 residues. The CDR3 DNA sequence: TGTGCCATCAAAGCGGATTACAATGAGCAGTTCTTC. It is translated as CAIKADYNEQFF.

The chain is built from TRBV11-3 and TRBJ1-4, with D tentatively TRBD1 (5 bases). Trimming shortened V by 4 bases and J by 8 bases, and 14 bases separated the two germline ends. This CDR3 is 14 amino acids long. CDR1 SGHNT and CDR2 YENEEA come from the germline V gene. CDR3 nucleotides: TGTGCCAGCAGCTGGGCAGGGTCGGGCGAAAAACTGTTTTTT. It is translated as CASSWAGSGEKLFF.

The rearrangement uses TRBV19 and TRBJ2-5, with 7 positions matching TRBD1. CDR1 is LNHDA and CDR2 is SQIVND in the germline V gene (reference sequence). The CDR3 consists of 14 residues. V shed 2 bases and J 5 bases; nucleotides not matched to a gene: 5. The CDR3 DNA follows: TGTGCCAGTAGTATACAGACAGGGCAGGAGACCCAGTACTTC. This encodes CASSIQTGQETQYF.

This clone has just a few counts. CDR3 amino acids: CAWSVLAGAADTQYF. DNA of the CDR3: TGTGCCTGGAGTGTGCTAGCGGGAGCTGCAGATACGCAGTATTTT. The chain links TRBV30 to TRBJ2-3; 10 nucleotides agree with TRBD2. Germline V CDR1 and CDR2: GTSNPN, SVGIG (reference sequence). Trimming at V came to 0 bases and at J to 4 bases, leaving 4 bases not matched to a gene. CDR3 length equals 15 residues.

CDR3 nucleotides: TGCAGTGCCGCACAGGGCTACGAGCAGTACTTC. It encodes CSAAQGYEQYF. The chain links TRBV20-1 to TRBJ2-7; D possibly corresponds to TRBD1 (6 bases). Germline V gene data show CDR1 as DFQATT and CDR2 as SNEGSKA (reference sequence). V was cut by 6 bases and J by 3 bases, with 9 bases left in between. The CDR3 has 11 amino acids.

The genes are TRBV14 and TRBJ2-5; the D is unclear. Germline CDR1 SGHDN, CDR2 FVKESK. Trimming cost V 4 bases and J 2 bases, with 20 bases left between them. This CDR3 spans 17 amino acids. The CDR3 nucleotides are TGTGCCAGCAGCCCGTCCCGGACGGTACGGGCACAAGAGACCCAGTACTTC. Translating gives CASSPSRTVRAQETQYF.

This sequence joins TRBV28 and TRBJ1-2; D is undetermined. Trimming left V 5 bases short and J 5 bases short, with 9 bases between. CDR1 and CDR2 from the germline V gene are MDHEN and SYDVKM. The CDR3 is made up of 12 amino acids. CDR3 DNA sequence: TGTGCCAGCAGTAGAATCAAGTATGGCTACACCTTC. Translated: CASSRIKYGYTF.

The chain employs TRBV4-1 and TRBJ1-1; 8 nucleotides align to TRBD1. Per the germline V gene, CDR1 is MGHRA and CDR2 is YSYEKL. The CDR3 totals 16 residues. The V gene end was trimmed by 2 bases and the J gene end by 6 bases; junction bases not matched to a gene: 11. CDR3 sequence (DNA): TGCGCCAGCAGCCAACGCACGCGACAGGGACAGGCTGAAGCTTTCTTT. Its translation: CASSQRTRQGQAEAFF.

V is TRBV28 and J is TRBJ2-2, with a tentative D call TRBD2 (5 bases). V was trimmed by 8 bases and J by 1 base, leaving 5 bases between them. The germline gives CDR1 MDHEN, CDR2 SYDVKM. The CDR3 is 12 residues long. The chain's CDR3 is CASGRNTGELFF. As DNA, the CDR3 is TGTGCCAGCGGGAGGAACACCGGGGAGCTGTTTTTT.

This rearrangement joins TRBV11-2 to TRBJ2-2; 11 bases align to TRBD1. The CDR3 contains 13 residues. Germline CDR1 and CDR2: SGHAT and FQNNGV. After removal of 5 bases from V and 10 bases from J, the junction contained 3 bases not matched to a gene. CDR3 sequence: CASSGTGGTELFF. The DNA of the CDR3 is TGTGCCAGCAGCGGGACAGGGGGAACGGAGCTGTTTTTT.